A single sample is the source of the 31 T cell receptor beta chains below, sequenced in a study of T cells in Graves' hyperthyroidism and ophthalmopathy. TCR beta CDR3 region amplification was performed from RNA transcripts. HTBI primers were the set used in a first-round RT-PCR of the TCR CDR3. TCRdb processed the multiplex PCR reads anew with MiXCR; each CDR3 protein has one entry. The table includes over 700,000 distinct CDR3 sequences, 30% to 40% detected once. What was sequenced was blood. The receptor source for this set is a woman aged 35 to 49 with Graves' hyperthyroidism.

Regarding this clonotype: A junction boundary mismatches the germline segment, possibly from a read error. This chain links TRBV10-3 with TRBJ1-3; D gene unclear. The CDR3 is 13 amino acids. Germline V gene data show CDR1 as ENHRY and CDR2 as SYGVKD. The CDR3 region is CASSSDPGNTIYF. The CDR3 coding sequence is TGTGCCAGCAGTTCCGATCCTGGAAACACCATATATTTT.

V gene TRBV29-1 combines with J gene TRBJ2-5, with TRBD1 identical over 7 bases. CDR3 length: 15 amino acids. The junction had 9 bases not matched to a gene; V was cut back by 4 bases and J by 1 base. Looked up from germline, CDR1 is SQVTM and CDR2 is ANQGSEA. DNA for the CDR3: TGCAGCGTTGTAGTCGGGACAGCTTTCCAAGAGACCCAGTACTTC. This gives the protein CSVVVGTAFQETQYF.

This clonotype was recorded a few times. The chain is built from TRBV9 and TRBJ2-5; 10 nucleotides match TRBD1. After removal of 0 bases from V and 2 bases from J, the junction contained 10 bases not matched to a gene. The CDR3 contains 18 residues. Germline V gene lookup returns CDR1 SGDLS and CDR2 YYNGEE. The CDR3 bases are TGTGCCAGCAGCGTAGCCCCCGGGACAGGGGTGAGGCAAGAGACCCAGTACTTC. This gives the protein CASSVAPGTGVRQETQYF.

This chain links TRBV20-1 with TRBJ2-5; D possibly matches TRBD1 or TRBD2 (5 bases each). The CDR3 runs 14 residues. The germline V gene has CDR1 DFQATT and CDR2 SNEGSKA (reference sequence). CDR3 in amino acids: CSPRMGVVEETQYF. In nucleotides, the CDR3 is TGCAGCCCTAGGATGGGGGTCGTAGAGGAGACCCAGTACTTC.

The table lists this clonotype with a few counts. The chain couples TRBV7-9 to TRBJ2-2; TRBD1 or TRBD2 may be the D gene (6 bases each). Germline values: CDR1 SEHNR, CDR2 FQNEAQ (reference sequence). Trimming took 7 bases from V and 7 from J, leaving 28 bases between them. The CDR3 length is 18 residues. This CDR3 reads CASTVDKWGAVSVGELFF. The CDR3 nucleotides read TGTGCCAGCACCGTAGACAAATGGGGGGCCGTGTCAGTCGGGGAGCTGTTTTTT.

This clonotype appeared a few times. One junction end disagrees with the germline gene, perhaps due to a read error. The J gene is TRBJ2-2, the V gene TRBV5-1; 9 bases line up with TRBD2. CDR1 and CDR2 (germline): SGHRS, YFSETQ. The CDR3 has 16 amino acids. The CDR3 loop reads CASSSLAGSNTGELFF. DNA of the CDR3: TGTGCCAGCAGTTCCCTAGCGGGATCGAACACCGGGGAGCTGTTTTTT.

The chain employs TRBV6-6 and TRBJ1-2, with D possibly matching TRBD1 (5 bases). The germline gives CDR1 MNHNY, CDR2 SVGAGI (reference sequence). The V end lost 4 bases, the J end lost 5 bases, and 14 bases lay between the germline ends. The CDR3 covers 14 residues. The CDR3 DNA reads as TGTGCCAGCAGTTTATCGGCAGGGATTTATGGCTACACCTTC. Protein sequence: CASSLSAGIYGYTF.

This clonotype came up a few times. V and J are TRBV5-6 and TRBJ1-2; 9 positions match TRBD1. This CDR3 is built from 15 residues. Per germline, CDR1 SGHDT and CDR2 YYEEEE. V was pared by 4 bases and J by 1 base, with 5 bases of the junction left unmatched. The CDR3 loop reads CASSLGQGFNYGYTF. In nucleotides, the CDR3 is TGTGCCAGCAGCCTGGGACAGGGCTTTAACTATGGCTACACCTTC.

This clonotype was recorded only once. The V gene is TRBV5-1, the J gene TRBJ2-2; D gene unclear. The CDR3 totals 14 residues. Germline V gene sequence: CDR1 SGHRS, CDR2 YFSETQ. Trimming pared 7 bases from V and 4 bases from J, leaving 14 bases between. The DNA of the CDR3 is TGCGCCAGCCACGAAAGGGCCGGCACCGGGGAGCTGTTTTTT. Translating gives CASHERAGTGELFF.

Many counts were recorded for this clonotype. The V call is TRBV12-3 or TRBV12-4, the J call TRBJ2-5; 9 bases agree with TRBD1. V trimming: 5 bases; J trimming: 1 base; junction bases outside the gene matches: 8. CDR3 length: 16 amino acids. In DNA form, the CDR3 reads TGTGCCAGCAGTACCTGGGACAGGGTGGGCCAAGAGACCCAGTACTTC. Translation gives CASSTWDRVGQETQYF.

The rearrangement links TRBV12-3 or TRBV12-4 to TRBJ2-5; TRBD1 might be the D (7 bases). CDR3 size: 14 residues. Trimming left V 7 bases short and J 2 bases short, with 14 bases between. CDR3: CASTSGGTQETQYF. CDR3 bases: TGTGCCAGCACCTCAGGGGGGACACAAGAGACCCAGTACTTC.

This chain connects TRBV10-3 to TRBJ1-5; D gene uncertain. CDR1 is ENHRY and CDR2 is SYGVKD in the germline V gene. V was shortened by 10 bases and J by 1 base, with 14 bases between the two germline ends. The CDR3 consists of 14 residues. The DNA of the CDR3 is TGTGCCACCGTCGGCGGATTGAGCAATCAGCCCCAGCATTTT. Translation gives CATVGGLSNQPQHF.

The chain combines TRBV7-8 with TRBJ1-1; D perhaps matches TRBD1 (6 bases). Between the trimmed V and J ends, which lost 5 bases and 7 bases, there was a span of 20 bases. Germline CDR1 reads SGHVS; CDR2 reads FQNEAQ. This CDR3 has 15 amino acids. The CDR3 is CASSPQNGAGDEAFF. Here the CDR3 DNA reads TGTGCCAGCAGCCCACAAAACGGGGCAGGGGATGAAGCTTTCTTT.

The gene calls are TRBV2 and TRBJ2-1; TRBD1 matches at 7 bases. The length of the CDR3 is 14 residues. The germline V gene has CDR1 SNHLY and CDR2 FYNNEI. V was clipped by 1 base and J by 8 bases; unmatched bases: 5. This chain's CDR3 is CASSEEDRVDEQFF. CDR3 sequence (DNA): TGTGCCAGCAGTGAAGAAGACAGGGTTGATGAGCAGTTCTTC.

Of note for this clonotype: A much more abundant neighbour one base away suggests this may be a read error. The chain couples TRBV20-1 to TRBJ1-2; a weak D match, TRBD1 (6 bases). Germline V CDR1 and CDR2: DFQATT, SNEGSKA (reference sequence). This CDR3 has 14 amino acids. CDR3 amino acids: CSARDMRGLYGYAF. The DNA for the CDR3 is TGCAGTGCTAGAGATATGAGGGGGTTGTATGGCTACGCCTTC.

Notes on this clonotype: A much larger clone lies one base from this, so it may be a read error. The genes are TRBV20-1 and TRBJ1-5; D might be TRBD1 (5 bases). Germline V lookup: CDR1 DFQATT, CDR2 SNEGSKA (reference sequence). The CDR3 is 13 residues long. CDR3 residues: CGASFGHGGPQHF. The DNA for the CDR3 is TGCGGTGCTAGCTTTGGACACGGGGGGCCCCAGCATTTT.

V usage is TRBV20-1 and J usage is TRBJ1-2; 7 bases map to TRBD1. The J segment lost 8 bases and the V segment lost 2 bases, leaving 2 bases of the junction unmatched. CDR3 length equals 11 residues. Germline V gene lookup returns CDR1 DFQATT and CDR2 SNEGSKA (reference sequence). CDR3 region: CSARQGVGYTF. CDR3 bases: TGCAGTGCTAGACAGGGGGTGGGCTACACCTTC.

This clonotype has only a few counts. V is TRBV5-4 and J is TRBJ2-7, with no clear D. Germline V CDR1 and CDR2: SGHNT, YYREEE (reference sequence). The CDR3 is 15 amino acids. The V end was cut by 4 bases, the J end by 2 bases, with 16 bases between. The CDR3: CASSLGLFGAYEQYF. The CDR3 nucleotides read TGTGCCAGCAGCCTCGGTTTGTTCGGAGCCTACGAGCAGTACTTC.

This chain uses TRBV6-5 with TRBJ1-5; D is perhaps TRBD1 (5 bases). V gave up 2 bases and J gave up 6 bases, with 23 bases separating them. From germline, CDR1 is MNHEY and CDR2 SVGAGI. CDR3 size: 18 residues. CDR3 sequence: CASSYTDLDSTFAQPQHF. The CDR3 DNA reads TGTGCCAGCAGTTACACCGATTTAGACAGTACCTTCGCTCAGCCCCAGCATTTT.

The V call is TRBV20-1, the J call TRBJ1-5; tentative D call: TRBD1 (5 bases). V was clipped by 0 bases and J by 3 bases, with 6 bases between them. The CDR3 has 13 residues. The germline V gene has CDR1 DFQATT and CDR2 SNEGSKA (reference sequence). The CDR3 DNA follows: TGCAGTGCTAGAGAGGGGGTCAATCAGCCCCAGCATTTT. Encoded protein: CSAREGVNQPQHF.

This clonotype was recorded at least ten times. The chain employs TRBV4-3 and TRBJ1-1; the D gene is possibly TRBD1 (5 bases). Germline V CDR1 and CDR2: LGHNA, YSLEER. CDR3 size: 14 residues. V gave up 1 base and J gave up 5 bases, with 11 bases separating them. The CDR3 DNA reads as TGCGCCAGCAGCCAAGGGCCAGGGTTGACTGAAGCTTTCTTT. Amino acid sequence: CASSQGPGLTEAFF.

The chain combines TRBV7-2 with TRBJ2-2; possibly TRBD1 for D (5 bases). Germline V gene data show CDR1 as SGHTA and CDR2 as FQGNSA. CDR3 length equals 14 residues. The V end lost 4 bases, the J end lost 5 bases, and 11 bases lay between the germline ends. The CDR3 region is CASSSPQETGELFF. In DNA, the CDR3 is TGTGCCAGCAGCTCACCACAGGAGACCGGGGAGCTGTTTTTT.

This clonotype was detected ten times or more. This rearrangement joins TRBV6-5 to TRBJ2-6; no firm D call. The V end was cut by 5 bases, the J end by 4 bases, with 12 bases between. Germline CDR1 is MNHEY and CDR2 is SVGAGI. The CDR3 extends over 15 amino acids. The CDR3 here is CASSEYGSGANVLTF. The DNA of the CDR3 is TGTGCCAGCAGTGAATATGGGTCCGGGGCCAACGTCCTGACTTTC.

Only a few counts were recorded for this clonotype. V gene TRBV20-1 combines with J gene TRBJ1-1, with a tentative D call TRBD1 (5 bases). Looked up from germline, CDR1 is DFQATT and CDR2 is SNEGSKA (reference sequence). This CDR3 region has 12 residues. Trimming left V 6 bases short and J 7 bases short, with 15 bases between. CDR3 residues: CSAGGNSDEAFF. Written as DNA, the CDR3 is TGCAGTGCCGGGGGTAACAGCGATGAAGCTTTCTTT.

This sequence joins TRBV6-5 and TRBJ1-4; 8 nucleotides line up with TRBD1. V lost 4 bases and J lost 8; bases outside the gene matches: 12. Germline CDR1 and CDR2: MNHEY and SVGAGI. There are 16 residues in the CDR3. CDR3 nucleotide sequence: TGTGCCAGCAGTTCACTAGGACAGGGAATTGGAGAAAAACTGTTTTTT. It yields the protein CASSSLGQGIGEKLFF.

This clonotype has a count of ten or more. This sequence joins TRBV20-1 and TRBJ2-5; D gene uncertain. V was pared by 8 bases and J by 1 base, with 11 bases between. Germline-derived CDR1 and CDR2 are DFQATT and SNEGSKA (reference sequence). The length of the CDR3 is 12 residues. CDR3 protein: CSTIISQETQYF. CDR3 in DNA: TGCAGTACAATAATATCCCAAGAGACCCAGTACTTC.

The rearrangement joins TRBV6-6 to TRBJ2-7; D uncertain. V lost 2 bases and J 3 bases, leaving 2 bases between the germline ends. CDR3 length equals 11 residues. CDR1 MNHNY and CDR2 SVGAGI come from the germline V gene (reference sequence). The CDR3 bases are TGTGCCAGCAGTTACGTCTACGAGCAGTACTTC. Residues: CASSYVYEQYF.

A few counts support this clonotype. The V call is TRBV2, the J call TRBJ2-7; TRBD2 agrees at 7 bases. The germline gives CDR1 SNHLY, CDR2 FYNNEI. Trimming removed 5 bases from V and 3 bases from J; junction bases left unmatched: 7. The CDR3 runs 14 residues. DNA of the CDR3: TGTGCCAGCAGTTACTCGGCGGGAGACTACGAGCAGTACTTC. Encoded protein: CASSYSAGDYEQYF.

With respect to this clonotype: Being one base from a much bigger clone, this may be a read error. This rearrangement joins TRBV12-3 or TRBV12-4 to TRBJ2-5; D is perhaps TRBD1 or TRBD2 (5 bases each). V was shortened by 6 bases and J by 4 bases, with 15 bases between the two germline ends. The CDR3 totals 14 residues. The chain's CDR3 is CASSFRQGRETQYF. DNA for the CDR3: TGTGCCAGCAGCTTCCGGCAGGGACGAGAGACCCAGTACTTC.

This clonotype was recorded at least ten times. The chain couples TRBV4-3 to TRBJ1-6; D is ambiguous. The germline V gene has CDR1 LGHNA and CDR2 YSLEER. The CDR3 spans 13 residues. The V gene lost 1 base and the J gene lost 8 bases, with 6 bases spanning the gap. The CDR3 nucleotides are TGCGCCAGCAGCCAAGGGCTACATTCACCCCTCCACTTT. This sequence encodes CASSQGLHSPLHF.

This clonotype was detected only a few times. J is TRBJ1-3 and V is TRBV6-5, with D uncertain. The CDR3 consists of 15 residues. V lost 0 bases and J lost 0, with 6 bases in between. CDR1 is MNHEY and CDR2 is SVGAGI in the germline V gene. In DNA, the CDR3 is TGTGCCAGCAGTTACTCGGGCTTCTCTGGAAACACCATATATTTT. It specifies CASSYSGFSGNTIYF.